The subject of this entry is one T cell receptor (beta chain). The antigen it binds to is not known. Base quality data are lacking; no much larger clone is found one base away. This sample was taken from a study of blood T cell repertoires in COVID-19 (dated by TCRdb to about 2020). The study in broad terms: Samples covering the acute and convalescent phases of COVID-19 were provided by collaborators in the United States, Italy and Spain. The prospective study material was composed of cDNA or gDNA derived from T cells, B-cell-depleted T cells, or PBMCs. The dataset comprised deeply sampled blood TCRbeta repertoires from subjects exposed to, actively infected with, or recovered from COVID-19. HLA class I and class II types, where available, came from metadata supplied by the sample provider rather than from assay-based typing. The repertoires were released in a freely available public database intended as a resource for research on the immune response to SARS-CoV-2. Samples were obtained from the ongoing ImmuneRACE study (first 160 participants) and from 1,254 subjects provided by 6 global collaborators. Nearly every sample came with metadata listing a de-identified subject ID, COVID-19 status, age in years and sex. Findings and caveats that apply to the study as a whole: How much clinical and demographic metadata was included differed by source and by participant, and the metadata was provided uncurated.

In Seattle, one collaborating source enrolled patients while the infection was active and tracked those patients longitudinally over the course of disease. Whole blood was collected in K2EDTA tubes by collaborating institutions according to the institutions' own protocols. For TCRbeta analysis, collaborators shipped samples as frozen whole blood, isolated PBMCs, or DNA extracted from either of those sample types. The immunoSEQ Assay, a bias-controlled multiplex PCR, was used to amplify TCRbeta CDR3 regions from genomic DNA. Turning to the authors' computational methods: The number of nucleated cells in each sample was estimated from the amplification of reference gene primers within the assay. Sequence reads were collapsed and filtered to measure the absolute abundance of every unique TCRbeta CDR3 rearrangement. For each sample, productive Simpson clonality was calculated as the square root of Simpson's diversity index across productive rearrangements. TCRdb took over this immuneACCESS table, retaining in-frame rearrangements with V and J assigned. Such tables are incomplete; in checked studies, under half of the missing clones stem from an unresolved V gene, and the remainder is unexplained. The DNA was the basis for D and trimming; V, J and clone size are from that table. Recorded for this sample are roughly 340,000 clones; about nine tenths of them occurred a single time. In total, the top ten clones hold around 6.6% of the sample.

This sequence originates from a woman aged 70-85 years with COVID-19, enrolled during active disease. The sample taken for sequencing was peripheral blood.

The DNA reads as follows: TGTGCCAGCAGCCGCCGCGGTAGGACAGGGGACTATGGCTACACCTTC. It specifies CASSRRGRTGDYGYTF. Rearrangement joined TRBV25-1 to TRBJ1-2; TRBD1 matches 9 bases in the middle. The CDR1 and CDR2 encoded by the germline V gene are MGHDK and SYGVNS. The CDR3, from cysteine to phenylalanine, totals 16 residues. The retained sequence is limited to the CDR3, 48 bases, with the frame set at the first base. V is cut back by 6 bases and J by 3 bases, with 11 bases in the junction unmatched.